Below are 26 T cell receptor beta chains sequenced from a single sample in a study of PD-1 blockade in classical Hodgkin lymphoma. Clones were read by immunoSEQ multiplex PCR, and TCRdb kept only the in-frame ones, dropping some. The table has about 28,000 clones, around nine tenths seen once. Each and every patient relapsed after autologous stem cell transplantation, and patients got differing brentuximab vedotin exposure. Researchers pulled CD8+ T cells out of thawed PBMCs using magnetic negative selection. The sample was CD8+ T cells from blood, taken at baseline. The source is a human donor with classical Hodgkin lymphoma.

This chain links TRBV10-3 with TRBJ1-1; a possible D gene is TRBD1 (5 bases). Germline lookup yields CDR1 ENHRY and CDR2 SYGVKD. The V gene lost 0 bases and the J gene lost 1 base, with 9 bases spanning the gap. This CDR3 spans 15 amino acids. This CDR3 reads CAISESAGTNTEAFF. The CDR3 DNA reads as TGTGCCATCAGTGAGTCTGCAGGGACGAACACTGAAGCTTTCTTT.

The genes are TRBV10-3 and TRBJ1-2; a possible D gene is TRBD1 (5 bases). This CDR3 region has 16 residues. Trimming pared 6 bases from V and 4 bases from J, leaving 21 bases between. In germline, CDR1 is ENHRY, CDR2 SYGVKD. The CDR3 DNA is TGTGCCATCAGCCCTCCGGGGCAGACGCTTGGCTATGGCTACACCTTC. This codes for CAISPPGQTLGYGYTF.

This chain connects TRBV7-8 to TRBJ1-6; no firm D call. Trimming cost V 5 bases and J 4 bases, with 12 bases left between them. The CDR3 length is 15 residues. Germline CDR1 and CDR2: SGHVS and FQNEAQ. The CDR3 loop is CASSPVQPYNSPLHF. The DNA for the CDR3 is TGTGCCAGCAGCCCTGTCCAACCTTATAATTCACCCCTCCACTTT.

The rearrangement joins TRBV4-1 to TRBJ1-4; 10 bases map to TRBD1. From germline, CDR1 is MGHRA and CDR2 YSYEKL. V was pared by 7 bases and J by 7 bases, with 9 bases of the junction left unmatched. CDR3 length: 15 amino acids. CDR3 sequence (DNA): TGCGCCAGCAAGTCGACAGGGGGCGCCTCTGAAAAACTGTTTTTT. This translates into CASKSTGGASEKLFF.

The chain combines TRBV5-1 with TRBJ2-7; TRBD2 agrees at 8 bases. CDR3 length: 13 amino acids. Germline values: CDR1 SGHRS, CDR2 YFSETQ. Germline trimming cut 4 bases from V and 3 bases from J; bases unmatched to any gene: 3. The CDR3: CASSGTRYYEQYF. CDR3 DNA sequence: TGCGCCAGCAGCGGGACTAGATACTACGAGCAGTACTTC.

This chain links TRBV30 with TRBJ1-3, with 10 nucleotides matching TRBD1. CDR1 is GTSNPN, CDR2 SVGIG, per germline (reference sequence). The CDR3 runs to 15 residues. Germline trimming cut 2 bases from V and 3 bases from J; bases unmatched to any gene: 4. The CDR3 nucleotides are TGTGCCTGGAGTACCGGGACAGGGGATGGAAACACCATATATTTT. Its translation is CAWSTGTGDGNTIYF.

The chain links TRBV9 to TRBJ2-1, with D tentatively TRBD2 (5 bases). Trimming left V 1 base short and J 8 bases short, with 13 bases between. Per germline, CDR1 SGDLS and CDR2 YYNGEE. The CDR3 contains 14 residues. This chain's CDR3 is CASSVTGLVDEQFF. The DNA of the CDR3 is TGTGCCAGCAGCGTAACGGGGTTAGTAGATGAGCAGTTCTTC.

This chain connects TRBV6-6 to TRBJ1-5, with D unclear. With 5 bases removed from V and 7 bases from J, the gap between germline ends came to 21 bases. Germline CDR1 and CDR2: MNHNY and SVGAGI (reference sequence). The CDR3 has 16 residues. Here the CDR3 reads CASSRAGDSWMQPQHF. The CDR3 DNA sequence: TGTGCCAGCAGTAGAGCTGGCGATTCCTGGATGCAGCCCCAGCATTTT.

The J gene is TRBJ2-7, the V gene TRBV28; 9 nucleotides align to TRBD2. This CDR3 region has 16 residues. CDR1 is MDHEN, CDR2 SYDVKM, per germline. Germline trimming cut 1 base from V and 4 bases from J; bases unmatched to any gene: 8. CDR3 coding DNA: TGTGCCAGCAGTTTATTTGCGGGAGGGCCGGGGTACGAGCAGTACTTC. This gives the protein CASSLFAGGPGYEQYF.

V and J are TRBV7-8 and TRBJ2-7; D is unresolved. Looked up from germline, CDR1 is SGHVS and CDR2 is FQNEAQ. The V end was cut by 4 bases, the J end by 7 bases, with 8 bases between. CDR3 size: 11 residues. The CDR3 spells CASSSGPEQYF. As DNA, the CDR3 is TGTGCCAGCAGCTCAGGACCAGAGCAGTACTTC.

This clone was seen only a few times. V and J are TRBV27 and TRBJ1-2, with a possible D match to TRBD1 (6 bases). The germline V gene has CDR1 MNHEY and CDR2 SMNVEV (reference sequence). Trimming took off 5 bases at V and 6 bases at J, with 16 bases between the two ends. The CDR3 loop spans 14 amino acids. In nucleotides, the CDR3 is TGTGCCAGCAGTCATGAACCGACAGGAGATGGCTACACCTTC. It specifies CASSHEPTGDGYTF.

This chain connects TRBV7-9 to TRBJ2-1; D gene uncertain. Deletions cut 4 bases from V and 8 bases from J, with 15 bases between. The CDR3 is 14 amino acids. In germline, CDR1 is SEHNR, CDR2 FQNEAQ (reference sequence). The CDR3 region is CASSSSRIVDEQFF. The CDR3 nucleotides are TGTGCCAGCAGCTCCTCACGTATAGTGGATGAGCAGTTCTTC.

The V gene is TRBV27, the J gene TRBJ1-2; 12 bases align to TRBD1. The germline V gene has CDR1 MNHEY and CDR2 SMNVEV (reference sequence). Unmatched junction bases numbered 8, after V lost 5 bases and J lost 1 base. The CDR3 is 17 residues long. CDR3 sequence: CASSLRDRGRDNYGYTF. CDR3 DNA: TGTGCCAGCAGTCTCCGGGACAGGGGGCGCGATAACTATGGCTACACCTTC.

This rearrangement joins TRBV23-1 to TRBJ1-1, with a tentative D call TRBD1 (6 bases). TRBV23-1 is marked as an open reading frame, function uncertain. The CDR3 is 14 amino acids. V was cut by 6 bases and J by 1 base, with 12 bases left in between. For the CDR3, the DNA is TGCGCCAGCAGCCTCACACAGGGGAACACTGAAGCTTTCTTT. This encodes CASSLTQGNTEAFF.

The J gene is TRBJ2-1, the V gene TRBV30, with TRBD2 identical over 11 bases. This CDR3 contains 14 residues. With V trimmed by 5 bases and J by 9 bases, 9 bases remained unmatched. The V gene's germline CDR1 is GTSNPN and CDR2 SVGIG (reference sequence). CDR3 region: CAWEGLAVGGEQFF. CDR3 nucleotides: TGTGCCTGGGAGGGACTAGCGGTGGGGGGTGAGCAGTTCTTC.

V gene TRBV10-3 combines with J gene TRBJ2-2; the D is unclear. CDR3 size: 11 residues. V was shortened by 6 bases and J by 5 bases, with 4 bases between the two germline ends. From germline, CDR1 is ENHRY and CDR2 SYGVKD. As DNA, the CDR3 is TGTGCCATCAGGGGGACCGGGGAGCTGTTTTTT. Protein product: CAIRGTGELFF.

The V gene is TRBV6-5, the J gene TRBJ1-5, with TRBD1 as a possible D gene (6 bases). The CDR3 is 15 amino acids. CDR1 MNHEY and CDR2 SVGAGI come from the germline V gene. V gave up 0 bases and J gave up 2 bases, with 8 bases separating them. This CDR3 reads CASSYSAGGNQPQHF. In DNA, the CDR3 is TGTGCCAGCAGTTACTCTGCAGGGGGCAATCAGCCCCAGCATTTT.

This clone was seen only a few times. The V call is TRBV28, the J call TRBJ2-2; D is uncertain. V was trimmed by 6 bases and J by 7 bases, leaving 6 bases between them. Germline CDR1 MDHEN, CDR2 SYDVKM. CDR3 length: 11 amino acids. Here the CDR3 reads CASSPIGELFF. CDR3 DNA: TGTGCCAGCAGCCCCATCGGGGAGCTGTTTTTT.

The chain joins TRBV9 to TRBJ1-3; 9 bases fit TRBD1. J lost 5 bases, V lost 4 bases, and 10 bases had no gene match. The CDR3 spans 16 residues. Germline CDR1 SGDLS, CDR2 YYNGEE. CDR3 protein: CASSTQGAQGRNTIYF. CDR3 nucleotides: TGTGCCAGCAGCACACAGGGGGCACAGGGGCGAAACACCATATATTTT.

This clone was seen more than once but under ten times. The rearrangement joins TRBV27 to TRBJ2-7; D is perhaps TRBD2 (6 bases). CDR3 size: 13 residues. V lost 5 bases and J 8 bases, leaving 16 bases between the germline ends. Germline CDR1 is MNHEY and CDR2 is SMNVEV (reference sequence). The CDR3 is CASSPPGTLQQYF. The CDR3 nucleotides are TGTGCCAGCAGTCCGCCAGGGACTCTCCAGCAGTACTTC.

The J gene is TRBJ1-5, the V gene TRBV11-2; D gene unclear. Germline CDR1 SGHAT, CDR2 FQNNGV. V lost 0 bases to trimming and J lost 5 bases, with 8 bases between them. CDR3 length: 14 residues. The CDR3 coding sequence is TGTGCCAGCAGCTTAGAGGCAGCCGATCAGCCCCAGCATTTT. It yields the protein CASSLEAADQPQHF. The entire variable domain, with the rest obtained from reference TRBV11-2 and TRBJ1-5, is as follows: EAGVAQSPRYKIIEKRQSVAFWCNPISGHATLYWYQQILGQGPKLLIQFQNNGVVDDSQLPKDRFSAERLKGVDSTLKIQPAKLEDSAVYLCASSLEAADQPQHFGDGTRLSIL.

This sequence joins TRBV28 and TRBJ2-7, with D perhaps assigned TRBD1 or TRBD2 (5 bases each). V was clipped by 2 bases and J by 1 base, with 9 bases between them. CDR1 and CDR2 (germline): MDHEN, SYDVKM. The CDR3 runs to 14 residues. CDR3 amino acids: CASSLGTVSYEQYF. CDR3 nucleotides: TGTGCCAGCAGTTTAGGGACGGTGTCCTACGAGCAGTACTTC.

The J gene is TRBJ2-7, the V gene TRBV6-6, with D hard to call. This CDR3 is built from 11 residues. Looked up from germline, CDR1 is MNHNY and CDR2 is SVGAGI (reference sequence). In DNA form, the CDR3 reads TGTTCCGGTGGCTACTCCTACGAGCAGTACTTC. It codes for CSGGYSYEQYF.

The count of this clone is one. The chain is built from TRBV28 and TRBJ2-7; D might be TRBD2 (7 bases). Germline values: CDR1 MDHEN, CDR2 SYDVKM. This CDR3 comprises 14 residues. V was cut by 0 bases and J by 5 bases, with 11 bases left in between. The CDR3 region has the DNA TGTGCCAGCAGTTTATGGGGGGGGCCCCACGAGCAGTACTTC. Protein product: CASSLWGGPHEQYF. The variable domain in full, with the rest retrieved from reference TRBV28 and TRBJ2-7, is DVKVTQSSRYLVKRTGEKVFLECVQDMDHENMFWYRQDPGLGLRLIYFSYDVKMKEKGDIPEGYSVSREKKERFSLILESASTNQTSMYLCASSLWGGPHEQYFGPGTRLTVT.

The V and J genes are TRBV28 and TRBJ2-7; D may match TRBD1 or TRBD2 (5 bases each). V lost 2 bases, J lost 4 bases, and 12 bases lay in between. CDR1 and CDR2 (germline): MDHEN, SYDVKM. The CDR3 contains 14 residues. The CDR3 DNA is TGTGCCAGCAGTTTAATTTCCGGGGCGTACGAGCAGTACTTC. Translation gives CASSLISGAYEQYF.

The chain employs TRBV7-9 and TRBJ2-7; TRBD1 or TRBD2 may be the D gene (5 bases each). V was pared by 8 bases and J by 0 bases, with 11 bases between. CDR3 length equals 13 residues. Germline V gene sequence: CDR1 SEHNR, CDR2 FQNEAQ (reference sequence). The chain's CDR3 is CASARAGSYEQYF. CDR3 sequence (DNA): TGTGCCAGCGCCAGGGCGGGCTCCTACGAGCAGTACTTC.